The 23 T cell receptor beta chains listed next were all sequenced from one sample in a study of T cell repertoires in cytomegalovirus infection. TCRdb called the reads again in MiXCR, with one record for every CDR3 protein. In the table there are 200,000 to 250,000 distinct CDR3 sequences, less than 50% of which are singletons. These receptors' targets are unknown. The sequencing used CD8+ T cells from cultured PBMCs, collected from culture after CMV antigen stimulation. The receptors here all came from a human donor in good health (CMV status not recorded). Some clones in this sample may be carry-over from other donors' samples.

V usage is TRBV7-2 and J usage is TRBJ2-7; tentative D call: TRBD1 (7 bases). Trimming shortened V by 6 bases and J by 3 bases, and 18 bases separated the two germline ends. The CDR3 is 15 residues long. From germline, CDR1 is SGHTA and CDR2 FQGNSA. This chain's CDR3 is CASRVDRRGNYEQYF. The CDR3 nucleotides are TGTGCCAGCAGGGTGGACAGGAGGGGGAACTACGAGCAGTACTTC.

Many counts were recorded for this clonotype. The chain has TRBV7-8 and TRBJ2-2; 8 bases align to TRBD1. The CDR3 sequence is 14 residues long. The germline CDR1 and CDR2 sequences are SGHVS and FQNEAQ. V lost 5 bases to trimming and J lost 7 bases; unmatched junction nucleotides: 6. For the CDR3, the DNA is TGTGCCAGCAGCACGACAGGGGCGAGCGGGGAGCTGTTTTTT. It is translated as CASSTTGASGELFF.

V usage is TRBV7-2 and J usage is TRBJ2-2; perhaps D is TRBD1 or TRBD2 (6 bases each). Trimming removed 5 bases from V and 6 bases from J, with 13 bases in between. There are 14 residues in the CDR3. Germline V CDR1 and CDR2: SGHTA, FQGNSA. The CDR3 coding sequence is TGTGCCAGCAGCCTATGGGGGGCCCCCGGGGAGCTGTTTTTT. It yields the protein CASSLWGAPGELFF.

The genes are TRBV12-3 or TRBV12-4 and TRBJ2-7; D possibly corresponds to TRBD1 (6 bases). The CDR3 length is 15 residues. Trimming stripped 5 bases from V and 2 bases from J, with 16 bases between. As DNA, the CDR3 is TGTGCCAGCAGTCCATCCGGGACACGACCCTACGAGCAGTACTTC. This encodes CASSPSGTRPYEQYF.

The V and J genes are TRBV9 and TRBJ2-1, with D unclear. This CDR3 contains 14 residues. CDR1 is SGDLS and CDR2 is YYNGEE in the germline V gene. The V end lost 0 bases, the J end lost 6 bases, and 10 bases lay between the germline ends. The chain's CDR3 is CASSVGSPFNEQFF. The CDR3 DNA reads as TGTGCCAGCAGCGTAGGTAGCCCTTTCAATGAGCAGTTCTTC.

V and J are TRBV2 and TRBJ2-1, with D perhaps TRBD2 (5 bases). The V gene lost 1 base and the J gene lost 8 bases, with 15 bases spanning the gap. The CDR3 totals 15 residues. Germline V gene data show CDR1 as SNHLY and CDR2 as FYNNEI. CDR3: CASSEGRASWYEQFF. CDR3 nucleotide sequence: TGTGCCAGCAGTGAAGGTCGGGCTAGCTGGTATGAGCAGTTCTTC.

This clonotype was counted many times. The V and J genes are TRBV2 and TRBJ1-5; TRBD1 matches 8 bases. CDR1 and CDR2 from the germline V gene are SNHLY and FYNNEI. The V segment lost 6 bases and the J segment 4 bases; nucleotides outside the gene matches: 14. The length of the CDR3 is 17 residues. Written as DNA, the CDR3 is TGTGCCAGCAGCCCCTCTCTCTGGACAGGGACGAATCAGCCCCAGCATTTT. This encodes CASSPSLWTGTNQPQHF. Full variable domain (rest looked up from reference TRBV2 and TRBJ1-5): EPEVTQTPSHQVTQMGQEVILRCVPISNHLYFYWYRQILGQKVEFLVSFYNNEISEKSEIFDDQFSVERPDGSNFTLKIRSTKLEDSAMYFCASSPSLWTGTNQPQHFGDGTRLSIL.

The rearrangement links TRBV27 to TRBJ2-5; TRBD2 agrees at 8 bases. Unmatched junction bases numbered 10, after V lost 6 bases and J lost 4 bases. Germline-derived CDR1 and CDR2 are MNHEY and SMNVEV (reference sequence). This CDR3 has 15 residues. CDR3 DNA: TGTGCCAGCAGCTTTGGGACTAGAGGAGGAGAGACCCAGTACTTC. This encodes CASSFGTRGGETQYF.

This clonotype has at least ten counts. V usage is TRBV29-1 and J usage is TRBJ2-7; 11 bases align to TRBD2. The CDR3 loop spans 14 amino acids. V was clipped by 0 bases and J by 3 bases; unmatched bases: 1. The germline gives CDR1 SQVTM, CDR2 ANQGSEA. The CDR3 DNA is TGCAGCGTTGAAGATGGACTAGCGGGCTACGAGCAGTACTTC. Translating gives CSVEDGLAGYEQYF.

The chain recombines TRBV7-2 with TRBJ1-1; D not resolved. This CDR3 has 12 amino acids. The germline V gene encodes CDR1 SGHTA and CDR2 FQGNSA. V dropped 2 bases and J dropped 8 bases, with 9 bases sitting between them. The CDR3 spells CASSLSGYEAFF. Here the CDR3 DNA reads TGTGCCAGCAGCTTATCAGGATACGAAGCTTTCTTT.

The chain combines TRBV6-6 with TRBJ2-5; 9 nucleotides line up with TRBD2. V lost 5 bases to trimming and J lost 5 bases; unmatched junction nucleotides: 6. Germline V lookup: CDR1 MNHNY, CDR2 SVGAGI (reference sequence). CDR3 length: 14 residues. CDR3 sequence: CASSPSGRSETQYF. CDR3 DNA sequence: TGTGCCAGCAGTCCAAGCGGGAGGAGTGAGACCCAGTACTTC.

This clonotype was counted between two and nine times. The rearrangement joins TRBV27 to TRBJ1-2; no definite D call. Between the trimmed V and J ends, which lost 3 bases and 4 bases, there was a span of 18 bases. The CDR3 sequence is 16 residues long. CDR1 and CDR2 (germline): MNHEY, SMNVEV (reference sequence). CDR3: CASSLVPFDRLYGYTF. DNA of the CDR3: TGTGCCAGCAGTTTGGTGCCCTTCGACCGCCTCTATGGCTACACCTTC.

The rearrangement joins TRBV5-1 to TRBJ2-5, with 12 bases matching TRBD2. Germline lookup yields CDR1 SGHRS and CDR2 YFSETQ. The CDR3 contains 18 residues. V lost 2 bases and J lost 2; bases outside the gene matches: 10. For the CDR3, the DNA is TGCGCCAGCAGCTTCGCTAGCGGGGGGGCCAAAGGGCAAGAGACCCAGTACTTC. The encoded protein is CASSFASGGAKGQETQYF.

This chain joins TRBV30 and TRBJ1-1; D may be TRBD1 (5 bases). The CDR3 consists of 13 residues. Germline V CDR1 and CDR2: GTSNPN, SVGIG (reference sequence). V lost 8 bases and J lost 7, with 20 bases in between. Here the CDR3 reads CAALGTNRIEAFF. For the CDR3, the DNA is TGTGCCGCTCTCGGGACTAATCGTATTGAAGCTTTCTTT.

The gene calls are TRBV27 and TRBJ2-7; TRBD1 matches 7 bases. The CDR3 has 15 amino acids. The V gene end was trimmed by 0 bases and the J gene end by 0 bases; junction bases not matched to a gene: 2. The germline V gene has CDR1 MNHEY and CDR2 SMNVEV (reference sequence). The CDR3 here is CASSLSRGTSYEQYF. As DNA, the CDR3 is TGTGCCAGCAGTTTATCCAGGGGGACCTCCTACGAGCAGTACTTC.

The genes are TRBV9 and TRBJ2-7, with 8 nucleotides matching TRBD2. The CDR3 length is 16 residues. The V and J ends lost 0 bases and 3 bases, in that order; junction bases with no gene match: 8. Looked up from germline, CDR1 is SGDLS and CDR2 is YYNGEE. CDR3 loop: CASSVAEREYGYEQYF. CDR3 nucleotides: TGTGCCAGCAGCGTAGCTGAGCGGGAGTATGGCTACGAGCAGTACTTC.

The rearrangement uses TRBV20-1 and TRBJ2-1; D unresolved. CDR3 length equals 13 residues. The V gene's germline CDR1 is DFQATT and CDR2 SNEGSKA (reference sequence). Trimming stripped 1 base from V and 6 bases from J, with 10 bases between. CDR3 loop: CSARGEWGNEQFF. The DNA of the CDR3 is TGCAGTGCTAGAGGTGAATGGGGCAATGAGCAGTTCTTC.

This clonotype occurred many times. The rearrangement joins TRBV7-2 to TRBJ1-1; D perhaps matches TRBD1 (5 bases). This CDR3 comprises 14 residues. CDR1 SGHTA and CDR2 FQGNSA come from the germline V gene. Trimming cost V 4 bases and J 3 bases, with 12 bases left between them. The CDR3 sequence: CASSSGPGYTEAFF. The CDR3 DNA reads as TGTGCCAGCAGCTCGGGCCCAGGGTACACTGAAGCTTTCTTT.

This clonotype was detected only a few times. The V and J genes are TRBV12-3 or TRBV12-4 and TRBJ1-1; tentatively, D is TRBD1 (6 bases). With 6 bases removed from V and 7 bases from J, the gap between germline ends came to 15 bases. The length of the CDR3 is 13 residues. This CDR3 is CASSYRVKGEAFF. CDR3 sequence (DNA): TGTGCCAGCAGCTACAGGGTCAAGGGTGAAGCTTTCTTT.

The gene calls are TRBV27 and TRBJ2-3, with 15 nucleotides matching TRBD2. The CDR3 has 17 amino acids. With V trimmed by 3 bases and J by 5 bases, 6 bases remained unmatched. Germline assignment: CDR1 MNHEY and CDR2 SMNVEV (reference sequence). CDR3 protein: CASSFGLAGGLGDTQYF. The CDR3 nucleotides are TGTGCCAGCAGTTTCGGACTAGCGGGAGGGCTTGGAGATACGCAGTATTTT.

The genes are TRBV27 and TRBJ1-2; D is possibly TRBD1 (6 bases). V was trimmed by 4 bases and J by 8 bases, leaving 11 bases between them. In germline, CDR1 is MNHEY, CDR2 SMNVEV (reference sequence). The CDR3 is 12 amino acids. The CDR3 nucleotides read TGTGCCAGCAGTTACTCAGGGGAGGGCTACACCTTC. This codes for CASSYSGEGYTF.

V gene TRBV28 combines with J gene TRBJ2-1; TRBD1 is a possible D gene (6 bases). Germline CDR1 MDHEN, CDR2 SYDVKM. V lost 5 bases to trimming and J lost 8 bases, with 13 bases between them. CDR3 length: 13 residues. CDR3 residues: CASSPRDKDEQFF. CDR3 sequence (DNA): TGTGCCAGCAGTCCCCGGGACAAGGATGAGCAGTTCTTC.

This clonotype was detected only a few times. The chain combines TRBV11-2 with TRBJ2-1; D call uncertain. This CDR3 has 14 residues. Trimming left V 1 base short and J 7 bases short, with 11 bases between. CDR1 is SGHAT and CDR2 is FQNNGV in the germline V gene. The CDR3 bases are TGTGCCAGCAGCTTAGGTCCAGGTGGGAATGAGCAGTTCTTC. This gives the protein CASSLGPGGNEQFF.